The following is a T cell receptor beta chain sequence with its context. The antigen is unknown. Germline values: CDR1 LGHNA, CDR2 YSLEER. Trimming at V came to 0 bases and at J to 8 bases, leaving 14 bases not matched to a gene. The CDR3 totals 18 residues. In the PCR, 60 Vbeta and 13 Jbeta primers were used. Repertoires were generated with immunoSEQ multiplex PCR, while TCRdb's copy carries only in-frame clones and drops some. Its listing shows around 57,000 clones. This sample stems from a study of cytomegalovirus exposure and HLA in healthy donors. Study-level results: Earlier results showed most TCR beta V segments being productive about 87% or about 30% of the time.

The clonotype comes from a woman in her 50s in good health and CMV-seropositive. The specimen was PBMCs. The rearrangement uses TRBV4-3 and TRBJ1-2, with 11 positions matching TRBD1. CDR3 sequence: CASSQEVGSGTGGLGYTF. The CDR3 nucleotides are TGCGCCAGCAGCCAAGAAGTCGGATCCGGGACAGGGGGTTTAGGCTACACCTTC.